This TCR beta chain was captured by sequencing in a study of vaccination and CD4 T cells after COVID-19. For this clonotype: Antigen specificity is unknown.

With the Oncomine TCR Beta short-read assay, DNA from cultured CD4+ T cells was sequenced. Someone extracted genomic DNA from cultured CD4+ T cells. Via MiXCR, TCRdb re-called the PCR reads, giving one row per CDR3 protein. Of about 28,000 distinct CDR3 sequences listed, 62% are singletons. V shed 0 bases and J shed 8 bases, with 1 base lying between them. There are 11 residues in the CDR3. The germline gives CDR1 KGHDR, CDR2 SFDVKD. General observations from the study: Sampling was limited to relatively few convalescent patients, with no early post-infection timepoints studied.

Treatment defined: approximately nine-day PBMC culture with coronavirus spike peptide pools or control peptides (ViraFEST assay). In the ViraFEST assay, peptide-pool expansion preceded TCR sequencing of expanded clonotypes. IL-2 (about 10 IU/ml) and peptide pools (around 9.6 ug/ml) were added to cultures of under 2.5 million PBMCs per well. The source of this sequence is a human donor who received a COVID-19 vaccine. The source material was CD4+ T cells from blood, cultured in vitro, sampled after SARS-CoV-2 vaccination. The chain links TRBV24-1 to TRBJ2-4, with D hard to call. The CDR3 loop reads CATSDLYIQYF. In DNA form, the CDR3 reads TGTGCCACCAGTGATTTGTACATTCAGTACTTC.